This T cell receptor (beta chain) was identified during a study of cytomegalovirus exposure and HLA in healthy donors. Study overall: Out of 170 million or so T cells, an earlier analysis found roughly 110 million unique TCR beta sequences in total. From HLA-typed donors, an early data release held tens of millions of unique TCRs.

Overall study results and limits: Investigators reported 164 TCR beta chains as tied to cytomegalovirus.

As regards this clone: The antigen is not known.

While unrecorded immune exposures were likely, the donors were nominally healthy when sampled. The CDR3 covers 15 residues. Germline V lookup: CDR1 SGHDT, CDR2 YYEEEE. V was pared by 2 bases and J by 3 bases, with 9 bases between. PCR employed 60 Vbeta and 13 Jbeta primers. Method: immunoSEQ multiplex PCR; TCRdb's copy keeps in-frame clones and lacks some. Altogether 250,000 to 350,000 clones are present, 80% to 90% being singletons, with the ten largest covering less than 4%. This sequence originates from a middle-aged man in good health and CMV-seropositive. The rearrangement uses TRBV5-6 and TRBJ1-6; TRBD1 might be the D (5 bases). The sequenced sample was PBMCs. The CDR3 sequence: CASSFAGLYNSPLHF. CDR3 DNA sequence: TGTGCCAGCAGCTTCGCAGGGCTCTATAATTCACCCCTCCACTTT.